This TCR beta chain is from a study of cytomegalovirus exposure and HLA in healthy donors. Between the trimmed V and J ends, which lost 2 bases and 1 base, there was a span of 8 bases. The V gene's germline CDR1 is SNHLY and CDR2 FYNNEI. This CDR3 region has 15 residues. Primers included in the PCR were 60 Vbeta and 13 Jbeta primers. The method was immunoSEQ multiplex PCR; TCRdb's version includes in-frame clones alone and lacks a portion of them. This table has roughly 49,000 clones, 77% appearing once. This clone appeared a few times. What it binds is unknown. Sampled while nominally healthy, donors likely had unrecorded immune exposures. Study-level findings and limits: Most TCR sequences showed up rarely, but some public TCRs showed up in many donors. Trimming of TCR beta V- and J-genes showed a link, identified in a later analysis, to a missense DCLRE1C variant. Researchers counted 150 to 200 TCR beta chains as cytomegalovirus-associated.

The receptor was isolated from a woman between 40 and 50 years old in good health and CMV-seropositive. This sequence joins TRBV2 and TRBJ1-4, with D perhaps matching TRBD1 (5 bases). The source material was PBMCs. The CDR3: CASSEQGGTNEKLFF. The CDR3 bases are TGTGCCAGCAGTGAACAGGGAGGAACTAATGAAAAACTGTTTTTT.